Sequencing of this T cell receptor beta chain was carried out in a study of cytomegalovirus exposure and HLA in healthy donors (dated by TCRdb to between 2016 and 2019). Background on the whole study: An earlier analysis of about 560 of the donors reported about 260 Gb of sequence data and 95 million to 120 million unique TCR beta sequences obtained from approximately 180 million T cells. An early release covering 500 to 750 HLA-typed donors comprised 250 to 350 gigabases of sequencing data and roughly 86 million unique TCR sequences. Among the roughly 430 genotyped donors, 75% to 90% belonged to the genetic ancestry cluster associated with self-reported Caucasian donors. The study aimed to test whether cataloging public T cell receptors could reveal signatures of past pathogen exposure. Using immunosequencing, the study profiled T cell repertoires from fewer than 700 subjects and related those repertoires to cytomegalovirus serostatus. Besides the first cohort of 666 subjects, a separate validation cohort made up of roughly 130 different subjects was used. High-throughput TCR immunosequencing, statistical association of individual TCRs with disease status, and machine learning were combined to predict cytomegalovirus infection status. To study patterns of TCR occurrence, a later analysis re-analyzed previously published TCR beta repertoires from hundreds of donors and added high-resolution HLA genotyping. The later analysis used no new phenotypic data to find candidate immune exposures, relying instead on TCR beta sequences and their occurrence across donors. An earlier analysis of approximately 580 of the donors used high-throughput TCR beta sequencing to judge whether each TCR beta V gene segment behaved as functional or pseudogenic. Donor age, sex, ethnicity and CMV serostatus were compiled together with the repertoire data. A later genetic analysis took genome-wide SNP genotypes for about 60% of the roughly 670 donors and used that subset as a discovery cohort. All discovery cohort repertoires had been generated using a single sequencing platform. HLA typing included class I and class II loci at four-digit resolution. Typing coverage varied by locus: roughly 620-640 donors for A, B, C, DRB1 and DQB1; about 520 for DQA1; approximately 610 for DPA1; 450 to 480 for DPB1. Because of strong linkage in the cohort, five DR-DQ haplotypes were treated as single units for association and clustering. Among almost 400 genotyped donors of the cohort, an average of about 240,000 unique TCR beta nucleotide sequences were sequenced per donor, roughly 20% of them non-productive. Beyond this particular receptor, the publication reports: The sequencing pipeline was judged likely to have produced a cluster of highly shared sequence variants as a technical artifact. Some IMGT-functional V segments, including TRBV6-2 and TRBV6-3, could not be distinguished by the 87-base-pair reads and were therefore excluded. While some public TCRs were present in many individuals, most TCR sequences turned up only very rarely across donors. When HLA alleles, especially DR and DQ, strongly co-occurred, TCR associations were difficult to assign to individual alleles. A total of 150 to 200 TCR beta chains were listed by the study as associated with cytomegalovirus. In both the original and validation cohorts, the classifier was reported to diagnose cytomegalovirus status with high specificity and sensitivity. V-gene and J-gene trimming of TCR beta chains was associated with a missense DCLRE1C variant in a later genetic analysis, and the association was replicated in an independent cohort. A later analysis reported that several top co-occurrence clusters appeared linked to parvovirus B19, influenza, CMV and Epstein-Barr virus. Because HLA typing was unavailable for some donors at each locus, only the typed subset was used in association tests. In a later analysis, most CMV-associated TCR beta chains were found to appear HLA-restricted, with HLA associations seemingly driven largely by CMV exposure. In vitro tests confirmed that three of the cytomegalovirus-associated TCR beta chains recognize cytomegalovirus antigens. At a false discovery rate of 0.05, a later analysis linked 15,000 to 20,000 TCR beta sequences to specific HLA alleles. A later analysis found that TCR association rates varied across HLA loci, with DRB1 alleles showing the most associated TCRs and HLA-C alleles the fewest. The authors suggested that the approach could potentially be extended to other disease states and immunological phenotypes. Because counts were too low, approximately 15 rarely observed V segments, including chromosome 9 orphons, were excluded from the earlier analysis of several hundred of the donors. Linkage disequilibrium might explain the correlated functional status among segregating V segments, but an unknown experimental factor could not be ruled out. A later genetic analysis reported fewer N-insertions in productive TCRs among donors in an Asian-associated ancestry cluster than the roughly 620-donor mean. Only TCR beta chains were sequenced in this cohort, and the absence of alpha or paired-chain data limited detectable features. A further reported finding was that TCR beta sequences accurately predicted the HLA-A and HLA-B alleles for most subjects in the first cohort. In an earlier analysis of 587 of the donors, most TCR beta V segments appeared in productive rearrangements about 87% or about 30% of the time, broadly matching IMGT annotations. For the cohort, immune exposure information was limited to CMV serostatus. In a later analysis, HLA-associated TCR beta chains were found to be more clonally expanded and to have lower generation probabilities than equally common non-associated chains. The presence/absence analyses assumed that sequencing depth was roughly uniform across donors, and that assumption may not be true.

Only a few counts were recorded for this clone. It lacks a known antigen. Within one base of it there is no much larger clone, and no base qualities were kept. The cohort was made up of approximately 670 healthy bone marrow donors. All cohort members were sampled while nominally healthy, although unrecorded immune exposures were likely present. The donor tested CMV seronegative and was one of the 352 seronegative cohort members. Each donor provided a peripheral blood sample, and peripheral blood mononuclear cells were used for TCR beta sequencing. The Qiagen DNeasy Blood Extraction Kit was used to extract genomic DNA from the blood cell samples. The library was produced with the immunoSEQ multiplex PCR assay. For the multiplex PCR, a mixture combining 60 forward primers for TCR Vbeta segments and 13 reverse primers for TCR Jbeta segments was used. Amplification of the CDR3 region of rearranged TCR beta genes was performed with a multiplex PCR assay on genomic DNA. On the Illumina HiSeq System, the amplified TCR beta libraries were sequenced as 87-base-pair reads. Under the source paper's analysis protocol: In a later analysis, tens of millions of unique TCR beta chains were counted across the 650 to 700 repertoires, and roughly 9.9 million of these chains were shared by at least two donors. A nearest-neighbor algorithm error-corrected the raw reads and collapsed the reads into unique sequences, merging closely related sequences to remove PCR and sequencing errors. To assign V, D and J gene segments, CDR3 sequences were aligned to IMGT reference sequences. For a sequence to be retained, a match of at least six nucleotides was required to both a V gene segment and a J gene segment. Rearrangements were classified as productive when the CDR3 lacked stop codons and remained in frame with V and J, and all other rearrangements were classified as non-productive. CDR3 was defined according to IMGT convention as the region running from the second conserved V-encoded cysteine to the conserved J-encoded phenylalanine. The earlier analysis of about 590 of the donors excluded sequences that lacked an unambiguous match to a single V gene segment. An earlier analysis of several hundred of the donors called V segments functional above 56.7% productive rearrangements and segregating when the between-donor standard deviation exceeded 5%. A statistical classification framework was built for diagnosing cytomegalovirus status from the catalog of TCR beta chain sequences. V and J gene assignment, in a later analysis, came from comparing TCR nucleotide sequences with IMGT/GENE-DB human TR gene sequences. A later analysis assigned CDR3 sequences and most-parsimonious VDJ recombination scenarios with the TCRdist pipeline. In a later analysis, every TCR beta chain was defined by the combination of its CDR3 amino acid sequence and its V-gene family, and reads without a unique V-gene family were dropped. In a later analysis, 500 to 650 highly shared, low-generation-probability nucleotide sequences were removed to address suspected cross-contamination and a sequencing artifact. In a later analysis, a clonal expansion index was calculated for each public chain from normalized within-repertoire ranks of inferred template counts. In a later analysis, generation probabilities were computed with a VDJ recombination model fitted to out-of-frame rearrangements, and the resulting probabilities were checked against IGoR. A later analysis scored TCR-TCR, TCR-HLA and TCR-CMV co-occurrence with hypergeometric tests, applying a repertoire-size bias correction to TCR pairs. To estimate false discovery rates, a later analysis permuted the HLA or CMV assignments 20 times. In a later analysis, co-occurring TCRs were grouped using DBSCAN, and TCRdist sequence similarity was added for clustering within HLA-allele-positive subsets. Co-occurrence clustering excluded repertoires with fewer than 30,000 or more than 120,000 public chains, plus five with anomalous nucleotide sharing. Imported from immuneACCESS, the table was reduced by TCRdb to in-frame sequences with V and J called. These copies leave out some clones; in studies compared against another copy, an unresolved V gene accounts for under half, and the cause of the remainder is not known. The DNA gave D and trimming, while V, J and clone size come from that table. The sample records about 130,000 clones, around 9.7% of which are singletons. Clones ranked in the top ten supply under 2% of the sample.

Sequences SGHDT (CDR1) and YYEEEE (CDR2) are obtained from the germline V gene. Unmatched junction bases come to 10, with V trimmed by 5 bases and J by 4 bases. From the cysteine up to the phenylalanine, the CDR3 has a length of 16 residues. Only CDR3 DNA remains: 48 bases, in frame from the first base. This TCR derives from a man in his fifties in good health and CMV-seronegative. The rearrangement combines TRBV5-6 with TRBJ2-7; 12 junctional bases match TRBD2. The sequencing input was PBMCs. In nucleotides, the sequence is TGTGCCAGCAGTCGTAGACTAGCGGGGGCCCCTTACGAGCAGTACTTC. It specifies CASSRRLAGAPYEQYF.